The 12 T cell receptor beta chains presented below share a single source sample, sequenced in a study of STAT5B mutations in CD4+ large granular lymphocyte leukemia. Profiled with immunoSEQ multiplex PCR; TCRdb holds only in-frame clones, not every one. This table has about 19,000 clones, 70% to 85% appearing once. The material sequenced was CD4+ T cells from blood buffy coats. The receptors come from a human donor in good health.

The sample holds one count of this clone. J is TRBJ2-1 and V is TRBV5-4, with TRBD1 as a possible D gene (5 bases). The V end lost 4 bases, the J end lost 5 bases, and 10 bases lay between the germline ends. Germline CDR1 SGHNT, CDR2 YYREEE (reference sequence). This CDR3 is 13 amino acids long. CDR3 nucleotides: TGTGCCAGCAGCCTCGACAGACACAATGAGCAGTTCTTC. Residues: CASSLDRHNEQFF.

This chain links TRBV11-1 with TRBJ2-3; no clear D. The CDR3 has 13 amino acids. Germline values: CDR1 SGHAT, CDR2 FQDESV (reference sequence). V lost 6 bases and J lost 9, with 16 bases in between. The CDR3 nucleotides read TGTGCCAGCAGTCAAGGATCTAAACTAACGCAGTATTTT. Translation gives CASSQGSKLTQYF. Based on the CDR3 plus reference TRBV11-1 and TRBJ2-3, the full variable domain is EAEVAQSPRYKITEKSQAVAFWCDPISGHATLYWYRQILGQGPELLVQFQDESVVDDSQLPKDRFSAERLKGVDSTLKIQPAELGDSAMYLCASSQGSKLTQYFGPGTRLTVL.

The chain links TRBV28 to TRBJ1-2; TRBD1 aligns across 8 bases. Looked up from germline, CDR1 is MDHEN and CDR2 is SYDVKM. The length of the CDR3 is 13 residues. J gave up 7 bases and V 6 bases, and 7 bases lay outside the gene matches. In nucleotides, the CDR3 is TGTGCCAGCAGGGGATCGGACAGGGCTGGCTACACCTTC. Encoded protein: CASRGSDRAGYTF.

The V and J genes are TRBV29-1 and TRBJ2-1; tentative D call: TRBD2 (7 bases). Germline-derived CDR1 and CDR2 are SQVTM and ANQGSEA. V lost 6 bases and J lost 10, with 19 bases in between. The CDR3 runs 13 residues. The CDR3 region has the DNA TGCAGCGTCCTACGGACTAGGGGGGGCGAGCAGTTCTTC. Its translation is CSVLRTRGGEQFF.

J is TRBJ2-4 and V is TRBV1; TRBD2, the table's D call, lacks a check against the DNA. TRBV1 is a recognized pseudogene. The CDR3 length is 17 residues. CDR3 coding DNA: TGCACCAGCAGCCAAGCCTCGACTAGCGGAGCCAAAAACATTCAGTACTTC. This gives the protein CTSSQASTSGAKNIQYF.

The CDR3 is CASSYSGGNYGYTF. In DNA, the CDR3 is TGTGCCAGCAGTTACTCCGGGGGGAACTATGGCTACACCTTC. The gene calls are TRBV6-5 and TRBJ1-2, with a tentative D call TRBD1 (5 bases). Trimming left V 0 bases short and J 2 bases short, with 7 bases between. Per the germline V gene, CDR1 is MNHEY and CDR2 is SVGAGI. This CDR3 has 14 amino acids.

The rearrangement links TRBV27 to TRBJ2-7; TRBD1 or TRBD2 may be the D gene (5 bases each). Germline loops: CDR1 MNHEY, CDR2 SMNVEV (reference sequence). Trimming took off 6 bases at V and 0 bases at J, with 18 bases between the two ends. The CDR3 has 16 amino acids. CDR3 sequence (DNA): TGTGCCAGCAGCCCCGTCCGGGGACGGAGCTCCTACGAGCAGTACTTC. This translates into CASSPVRGRSSYEQYF.

This sequence joins TRBV9 and TRBJ2-5; the match to TRBD2 covers 7 bases. V was clipped by 4 bases and J by 10 bases; unmatched bases: 10. The CDR3 consists of 13 residues. Germline-derived CDR1 and CDR2 are SGDLS and YYNGEE. CDR3 DNA sequence: TGTGCCAGCAGCCCGGGGACTAAGCGGGACCAGTACTTC. This gives the protein CASSPGTKRDQYF.

The chain recombines TRBV7-2 with TRBJ2-3; D gene unclear. Between the trimmed V and J ends, which lost 5 bases and 7 bases, there was a span of 10 bases. This CDR3 has 12 residues. CDR1 is SGHTA and CDR2 is FQGNSA in the germline V gene. CDR3 residues: CASSPALNTQYF. DNA for the CDR3: TGTGCCAGCAGCCCAGCATTGAATACGCAGTATTTT.

The J gene is TRBJ2-7, the V gene TRBV7-2; the match to TRBD2 covers 10 bases. The CDR3 totals 14 residues. Trimming cost V 4 bases and J 0 bases; bases outside gene matches: 0. Germline CDR1 reads SGHTA; CDR2 reads FQGNSA. DNA for the CDR3: TGTGCCAGCAGCTGGACTAGCGGCTCCTACGAGCAGTACTTC. Its translation is CASSWTSGSYEQYF.

The CDR3 spells CASSTQRDTEAFF. CDR3 nucleotides: TGTGCCAGTAGTACCCAGAGGGACACTGAAGCTTTCTTT. The chain recombines TRBV19 with TRBJ1-1; D call uncertain. This CDR3 is built from 13 residues. Trimming stripped 4 bases from V and 3 bases from J, with 9 bases between. Germline V gene lookup returns CDR1 LNHDA and CDR2 SQIVND (reference sequence).

V gene TRBV12-5 combines with J gene TRBJ2-1; D is ambiguous. CDR1 LGHNT and CDR2 FRNRAP come from the germline V gene. The CDR3 length is 15 residues. Trimming removed 1 base at V and 10 bases at J, with 17 bases between. The CDR3 sequence: CASGLGLVGTQEQFF. The DNA of the CDR3 is TGTGCTAGTGGTTTGGGCCTCGTCGGCACCCAGGAGCAGTTCTTC.